This T cell receptor (beta chain) came from a study of graft-versus-host responses after intestinal transplantation. Study-wide results and caveats: Allografts of patients with graft-donor T cell macrochimerism showed high graft-versus-host to host-versus-graft clone ratios.

The CDR3 is 14 amino acids. Per the germline V gene, CDR1 is SGHNT and CDR2 is YYREEE (reference sequence). Trimming took 3 bases from V and 3 from J; bases not matched to a gene: 4. Regarding this clone: As yet, its antigen is unknown.

The repertoire was sequenced with immunoSEQ multiplex PCR; TCRdb's copy has only in-frame clones and lacks some. The repertoire holds about 59,000 clones, with 90% to 95% as singletons. The source material was unstimulated CD4+ T cells sorted from spleen or lymph node cells, sampled before transplant. The receptor was derived from a human donor who was the organ donor for an intestinal transplant. The chain employs TRBV5-4 and TRBJ2-3; 7 nucleotides align to TRBD1. CDR3 region: CASSSSTGTDTQYF. CDR3 bases: TGTGCCAGCAGCTCTTCGACAGGGACAGATACGCAGTATTTT.